This T cell receptor (beta chain) is from a study of shared clonotypes between healthy human individuals. Findings and limits, study-wide: Sequencing depth was expected to influence donor clonotype sharing.

The authors ran unsorted PBMC replicate PCRs on 300 ng DNA, approximately 30,000 T cell genomes. Some clones are missing from TCRdb's copy, which holds only in-frame ones; the method was immunoSEQ multiplex PCR. The sample contains hundreds of thousands of clones, around 79% of which appear only once. A single count supports this clone. Its antigen is unidentified. Trimming removed 5 bases from V and 5 bases from J, with 12 bases in between. CDR1 and CDR2 from the germline V gene are SGHTA and FQGNSA. CDR3 length: 13 amino acids. Healthy adults negative for HIV, lacking recent acute infections or vaccinations, served as donors.

The TCR originated in a woman aged 40 to 50 in good health. Some clones in this sample may be carry-over from other donors' samples. The chain combines TRBV7-2 with TRBJ2-5, with D maybe TRBD2 (5 bases). Sequencing was performed on PBMCs. CDR3 nucleotide sequence: TGTGCCAGCAGCCCGACTAATCATGAGACCCAGTACTTC. Translated, it gives CASSPTNHETQYF.